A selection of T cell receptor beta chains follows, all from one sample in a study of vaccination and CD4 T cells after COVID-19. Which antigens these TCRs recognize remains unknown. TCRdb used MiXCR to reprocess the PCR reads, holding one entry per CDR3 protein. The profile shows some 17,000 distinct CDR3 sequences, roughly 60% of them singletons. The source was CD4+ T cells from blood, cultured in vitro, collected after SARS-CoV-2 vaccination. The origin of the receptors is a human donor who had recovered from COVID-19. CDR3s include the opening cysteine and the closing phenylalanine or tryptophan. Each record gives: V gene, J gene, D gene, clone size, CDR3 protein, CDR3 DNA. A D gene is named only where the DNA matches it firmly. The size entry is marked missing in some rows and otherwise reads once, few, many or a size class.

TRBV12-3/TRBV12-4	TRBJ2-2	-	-	CASSQQEFTGELFF	TGTGCCAGCAGTCAACAGGAATTCACCGGGGAGCTGTTTTTT
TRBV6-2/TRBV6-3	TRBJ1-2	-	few	CASSSLDSNGYTF	TGTGCCAGCAGTTCCCTGGACAGTAACGGCTACACCTTC
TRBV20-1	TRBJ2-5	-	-	CSAESSGGQGETQYF	TGCAGTGCTGAGTCGTCCGGGGGCCAAGGAGAGACCCAGTACTTC
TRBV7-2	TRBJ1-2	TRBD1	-	CASSAPDRGLYGYTF	TGTGCCAGCAGCGCGCCGGACAGGGGGCTGTATGGCTACACCTTC
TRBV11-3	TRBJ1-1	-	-	CASSSGRAPEAFF	TGTGCCAGCAGCTCCGGACGAGCGCCTGAAGCTTTCTTT
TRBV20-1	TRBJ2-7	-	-	CSATDRGRHSYEQYF	TGCAGTGCCACGGACCGAGGCAGGCATTCCTACGAGCAGTACTTC
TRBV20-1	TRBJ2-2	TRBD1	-	CSASYDRGDTGELFF	TGCAGTGCTAGTTACGACAGGGGGGACACCGGGGAGCTGTTTTTT
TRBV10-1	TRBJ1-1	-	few	CASRDSMNTEAFF	TGCGCCAGCAGAGACAGTATGAACACTGAAGCTTTCTTT
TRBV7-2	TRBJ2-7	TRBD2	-	CASSLVVAGGPFEQYF	TGTGCCAGCAGCTTAGTTGTAGCGGGAGGGCCGTTCGAGCAGTACTTC
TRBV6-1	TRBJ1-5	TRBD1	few	CASSAQTGGSNQPQHF	TGTGCCAGCAGTGCGCAGACAGGGGGAAGCAATCAGCCCCAGCATTTT
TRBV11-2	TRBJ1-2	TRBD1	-	CASDPGQGARRGYTF	TGTGCCAGCGATCCGGGACAGGGGGCCAGACGGGGCTACACCTTC
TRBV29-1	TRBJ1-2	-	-	CSVANRDREGNYGYTF	TGCAGCGTCGCTAACCGGGACCGGGAGGGGAACTATGGCTACACCTTC
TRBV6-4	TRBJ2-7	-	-	CASSEYYSSPSASYEQYF	TGTGCCAGCAGTGAATACTACTCCTCCCCCTCGGCAAGCTACGAGCAGTACTTC
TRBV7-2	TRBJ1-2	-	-	CASRQVLGAYGYTF	TGTGCCAGCCGCCAAGTTTTGGGGGCCTATGGCTACACCTTC
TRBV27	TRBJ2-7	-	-	CASSGTGSYEQYF	TGTGCCAGCAGTGGCACAGGTTCCTACGAGCAGTACTTC
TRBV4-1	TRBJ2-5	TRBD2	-	CASSLTSKRETQYF	TGCGCCAGCAGCCTGACTAGCAAAAGAGAGACCCAGTACTTC
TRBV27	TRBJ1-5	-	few	CASSPDSEYQPQHF	TGTGCCAGCAGTCCCGACTCTGAGTATCAGCCCCAGCATTTT
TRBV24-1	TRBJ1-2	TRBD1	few	CATSSGGANYGYTF	TGTGCCACCAGTTCAGGGGGAGCTAACTATGGCTACACCTTC
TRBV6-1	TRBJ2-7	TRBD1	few	CATGRQGGVSEQYF	TGTGCCACCGGACGACAGGGTGGGGTTAGCGAGCAGTACTTC
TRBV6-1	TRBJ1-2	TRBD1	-	CASSEAWTGGKNGYTF	TGTGCCAGCAGTGAAGCGTGGACAGGGGGAAAGAACGGCTACACCTTC
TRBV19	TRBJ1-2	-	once	CARQVRDGYTF	TGTGCCAGACAGGTCAGGGATGGCTACACCTTC
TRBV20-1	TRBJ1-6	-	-	CSASRDIDNSPLHF	TGCAGTGCTAGCCGGGACATAGATAATTCACCCCTCCACTTT
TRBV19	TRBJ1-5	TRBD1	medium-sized	CASIPTGGTQPQHF	TGTGCCAGTATTCCGACAGGGGGAACTCAGCCCCAGCATTTT
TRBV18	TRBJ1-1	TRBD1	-	CASSPGTGVGAEAFF	TGTGCCAGCTCACCCGGGACAGGGGTCGGTGCTGAAGCTTTCTTT
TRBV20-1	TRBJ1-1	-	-	CSARWGATEAFF	TGCAGTGCTAGGTGGGGCGCCACTGAAGCTTTCTTT
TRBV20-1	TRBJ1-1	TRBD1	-	CSASSPGGFTEAFF	TGCAGTGCCAGCAGTCCAGGGGGTTTTACTGAAGCTTTCTTT
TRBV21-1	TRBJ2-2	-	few	CASSKEEGQGMFF	TGTGCCAGCAGCAAAGAGGAGGGACAGGGGATGTTTTTT
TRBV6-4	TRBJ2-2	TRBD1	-	CASRRDRVSEELFF	TGTGCCAGCAGAAGGGACAGGGTGAGCGAGGAGCTGTTTTTT
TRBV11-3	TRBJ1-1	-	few	CASSEKRMNTEAFF	TGTGCCAGCAGCGAGAAGAGGATGAACACTGAAGCTTTCTTT
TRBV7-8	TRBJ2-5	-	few	CASSLVGSTEETQYF	TGTGCCAGCAGCTTAGTAGGTTCTACTGAAGAGACCCAGTACTTC
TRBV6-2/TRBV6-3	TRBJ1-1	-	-	CASSRPPAANTEAFF	TGTGCCAGCAGCCGCCCGCCGGCCGCGAACACTGAAGCTTTCTTT
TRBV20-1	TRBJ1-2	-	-	CSARPDKAYTF	TGCAGTGCTAGACCCGACAAGGCCTACACCTTC
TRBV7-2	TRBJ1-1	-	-	CASSLGWVPNTEAFF	TGTGCCAGCAGCTTAGGATGGGTTCCTAACACTGAAGCTTTCTTT
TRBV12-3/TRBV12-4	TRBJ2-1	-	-	CASSLPGVGVYYEQFF	TGTGCCAGCAGTTTACCCGGGGTCGGGGTTTACTATGAGCAGTTCTTC
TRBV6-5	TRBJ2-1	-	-	CASSYSNLGQGSHNEQFF	TGTGCCAGCAGTTACTCGAATCTTGGGCAGGGGAGCCACAATGAGCAGTTCTTC
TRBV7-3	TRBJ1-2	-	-	CASSLGAGYGYTF	TGTGCCAGCAGCTTAGGTGCGGGGTATGGCTACACCTTC
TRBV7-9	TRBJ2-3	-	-	CASSLEPLTDTQYF	TGTGCCAGCAGCTTAGAACCCCTCACAGATACGCAGTATTTT
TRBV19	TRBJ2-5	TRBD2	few	CASSPGLAGETQYF	TGTGCCAGTAGTCCCGGACTAGCGGGGGAGACCCAGTACTTC
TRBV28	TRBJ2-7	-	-	CASSLARISSYEQYF	TGTGCCAGCAGTTTAGCCAGGATTAGCTCCTACGAGCAGTACTTC
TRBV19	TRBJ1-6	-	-	CASSTPMGGANSPLHF	TGTGCCAGTAGTACCCCGATGGGTGGGGCGAATTCACCCCTCCACTTT
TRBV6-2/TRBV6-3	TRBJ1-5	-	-	CASSARRAEDQPQHF	TGTGCCAGCAGCGCCAGGAGGGCAGAGGATCAGCCCCAGCATTTT
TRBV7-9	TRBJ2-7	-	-	CASSLEEGFGYEQYF	TGTGCCAGCAGCTTAGAAGAGGGTTTCGGTTACGAGCAGTACTTC
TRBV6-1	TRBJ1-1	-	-	CASSEGAPGEAFF	TGTGCCAGCAGTGAAGGTGCTCCGGGCGAGGCTTTCTTT
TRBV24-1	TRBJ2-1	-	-	CATSDDPGVNEQFF	TGTGCCACCAGTGATGACCCCGGGGTCAATGAGCAGTTCTTC
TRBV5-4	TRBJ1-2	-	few	CASSPGGVGSYGYTF	TGTGCCAGCAGTCCCGGGGGTGTGGGTTCCTATGGCTACACCTTC
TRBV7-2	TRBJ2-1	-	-	CASQTYNEQFF	TGTGCCAGCCAGACCTACAATGAGCAGTTCTTC
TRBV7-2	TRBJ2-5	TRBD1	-	CASSVHPGQGAETQYF	TGTGCCAGCAGCGTCCACCCGGGACAGGGGGCGGAGACCCAGTACTTC